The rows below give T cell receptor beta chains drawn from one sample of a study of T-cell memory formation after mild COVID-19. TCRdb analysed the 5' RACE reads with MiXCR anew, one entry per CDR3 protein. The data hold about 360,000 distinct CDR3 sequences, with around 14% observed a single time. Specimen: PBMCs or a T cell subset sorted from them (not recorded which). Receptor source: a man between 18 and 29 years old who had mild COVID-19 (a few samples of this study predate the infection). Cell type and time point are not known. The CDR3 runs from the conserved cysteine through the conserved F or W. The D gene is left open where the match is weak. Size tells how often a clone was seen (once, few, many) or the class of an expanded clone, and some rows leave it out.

TGTGCCTGGAGCGGGCAGGCTAACTATGGCTACACCTTC,CAWSGQANYGYTF,TRBJ1-2,-,TRBV30,-
TGTGCCAGCAGCATTAGCGGGGGGAACACCGGGGAGCTGTTTTTT,CASSISGGNTGELFF,TRBJ2-2,TRBD2,TRBV7-3,-
TGTGCCAGCAGTTCACCCGGAGTCCGCGGGGGGAACAATGAGCAGTTCTTC,CASSSPGVRGGNNEQFF,TRBJ2-1,TRBD2,TRBV12-3/TRBV12-4,-
TGCGCCAGCAGCCAAGAGACAGGCTCTGGGGCCAACGTCCTGACTTTC,CASSQETGSGANVLTF,TRBJ2-6,-,TRBV4-3,many
TGCGCCAGCAGCCAATACTTAACAGGGGGATACGAGCAGTACTTC,CASSQYLTGGYEQYF,TRBJ2-7,TRBD1,TRBV4-3,few
TGCAGTGCTAGTACCGGGGGCCAGGGCGAGCAGTACTTC,CSASTGGQGEQYF,TRBJ2-7,-,TRBV20-1,-
TGTGCCAGCAGCCCGGACCCTAGCAGCCAAGAGACCCAGTACTTC,CASSPDPSSQETQYF,TRBJ2-5,-,TRBV11-2,-
TGTGCCAGCAGCCTTGAGGCCCCAAGCACAGATACGCAGTATTTT,CASSLEAPSTDTQYF,TRBJ2-3,-,TRBV2,once
TGTGCCAGCAGCGCCGGATGGGAGTACCAAGAGACCCAGTACTTC,CASSAGWEYQETQYF,TRBJ2-5,-,TRBV7-6,-
TGTGCCAGCAGTTTAGGGTCCCCGGCTGGGGCCAACGTCCTGACTTTC,CASSLGSPAGANVLTF,TRBJ2-6,-,TRBV28,-
TGTGCCAGCAGTTGGGGGGGTCCATACAATGAGCAGTTCTTC,CASSWGGPYNEQFF,TRBJ2-1,TRBD2,TRBV7-9,few
TGTGCCAGCAGTGAATACCCAGGAAACTATGGCTACACCTTC,CASSEYPGNYGYTF,TRBJ1-2,-,TRBV2,-
TGTGCCAGCAGCTGGACAGGGGCGAACTCCTACGAGCAGTACTTC,CASSWTGANSYEQYF,TRBJ2-7,TRBD1,TRBV7-3,-
TGTGCCAGCAGTTTACCCTCTAGCGGGGGCTCCTACAATGAGCAGTTCTTC,CASSLPSSGGSYNEQFF,TRBJ2-1,TRBD2,TRBV28,few
TGTGCCAGCAGCCCGTATACAGGGGACTTC,CASSPYTGDF,TRBJ2-1,TRBD1,TRBV7-9,few
TGTGCCAGCAGCCCAGGCAGTGGTTATGAAAAACTGTTTTTT,CASSPGSGYEKLFF,TRBJ1-4,-,TRBV3-1,-
TGCGCCAGCAGCGGGGGCAAGGAGCAGTACTTC,CASSGGKEQYF,TRBJ2-7,-,TRBV10-2,-
TGTGCCAGCAGTTTATCAGCGCAACAGCCCCAGCATTTT,CASSLSAQQPQHF,TRBJ1-5,-,TRBV12-3/TRBV12-4,-
TGTGCCAGCTCACCGGACCGCTCTCACAATGAGCAGTTCTTC,CASSPDRSHNEQFF,TRBJ2-1,-,TRBV18,few
TGTGCCAGCAGAATGGGACAGGGGAATTCACCCCTCCACTTT,CASRMGQGNSPLHF,TRBJ1-6,TRBD1,TRBV12-3/TRBV12-4,many
TGTGCCAGCAACTCCTTTGGGCGCCACGAGCAGTACTTC,CASNSFGRHEQYF,TRBJ2-7,-,TRBV5-4,-